A single sample is the source of the 8 T cell receptor beta chains below, sequenced in a study of OX40 agonist ivuxolimab in advanced cancers. The assay was immunoSEQ multiplex PCR, and TCRdb's table has in-frame clones only and misses some. Seen here are about 3,000 clones, 70% to 80% observed once, and the top ten hold about 40%. The sample was CD4+ or CD8+ T cells sorted from blood, taken in a trial of the OX40 agonist ivuxolimab. The receptor set was obtained from an adult with an advanced solid tumor such as melanoma, head and neck, liver or kidney cancer.

This clone has more than one count but fewer than ten. The J gene is TRBJ2-1, the V gene TRBV19, with 10 bases matching TRBD2. Germline-derived CDR1 and CDR2 are LNHDA and SQIVND (reference sequence). This CDR3 comprises 15 residues. The V segment lost 5 bases and the J segment 2 bases; nucleotides outside the gene matches: 3. In DNA form, the CDR3 reads TGTGCCAGTAGTGCACTAGCGGGGCCCTACAATGAGCAGTTCTTC. Its translation: CASSALAGPYNEQFF.

The chain recombines TRBV7-6 with TRBJ2-5, with TRBD2 matching over 10 bases. The J segment lost 2 bases and the V segment lost 4 bases, leaving 10 bases of the junction unmatched. The CDR3 spans 17 residues. The germline V gene encodes CDR1 SGHVS and CDR2 FNYEAQ. The CDR3 is CASSYSLAGVLQETQYF. The CDR3 bases are TGTGCCAGCAGCTACAGTCTAGCGGGGGTGCTACAAGAGACCCAGTACTTC.

CDR3 region: CASSSTGTGGSYEQYF. The CDR3 bases are TGTGCCAGCAGCTCCACCGGGACAGGGGGCTCTTACGAGCAGTACTTC. The rearrangement uses TRBV7-9 and TRBJ2-7; TRBD1 agrees at 12 bases. CDR1 and CDR2 from the germline V gene are SEHNR and FQNEAQ (reference sequence). Unmatched junction bases numbered 8, after V lost 4 bases and J lost 4 bases. CDR3 size: 16 residues.

The V call is TRBV11-2, the J call TRBJ2-3; D not resolved. The V and J ends lost 4 bases and 0 bases respectively, with 2 bases between them. The CDR3 has 12 residues. Germline CDR1 SGHAT, CDR2 FQNNGV. DNA for the CDR3: TGTGCCAGCAGCTATAGCACAGATACGCAGTATTTT. It is translated as CASSYSTDTQYF.

This clone was seen a few times. The chain has TRBV4-2 and TRBJ1-4, with TRBD1 as a possible D gene (5 bases). There are 12 residues in the CDR3. V lost 0 bases and J lost 13, with 9 bases in between. The V gene's germline CDR1 is LGHNA and CDR2 YNFKEQ. The CDR3, as DNA: TGTGCCAGCAGCCAAGATGGTGGGGGACTGTTTTTT. Residues: CASSQDGGGLFF.

The chain recombines TRBV27 with TRBJ1-6, with 10 nucleotides matching TRBD1. With V trimmed by 6 bases and J by 7 bases, 15 bases remained unmatched. The CDR3 extends over 18 amino acids. Germline V lookup: CDR1 MNHEY, CDR2 SMNVEV (reference sequence). CDR3 residues: CASSFGKGWGQGNSPLHF. As DNA, the CDR3 is TGTGCCAGCAGCTTTGGGAAAGGATGGGGACAGGGGAATTCACCCCTCCACTTT.

The rearrangement links TRBV6-7 to TRBJ1-5, with 7 bases aligning to TRBD1. TRBV6-7 is designated an ORF whose function remains uncertain. The CDR3 loop spans 15 amino acids. V lost 4 bases, J lost 6 bases, and 9 bases stayed unmatched. DNA of the CDR3: TGTGCCAGCAGTTCCCAGGGGGGGGCCGGTCAGCCCCAGCATTTT. Protein: CASSSQGGAGQPQHF.

V gene TRBV27 combines with J gene TRBJ1-1; D uncertain. This CDR3 is built from 11 residues. CDR1 and CDR2 (germline): MNHEY, SMNVEV (reference sequence). V lost 2 bases and J 5 bases, leaving 3 bases between the germline ends. This CDR3 reads CASSLGTEAFF. The CDR3 DNA follows: TGTGCCAGCAGTTTAGGTACTGAAGCTTTCTTT.